The clone carrying this T cell receptor (beta chain) appeared many times. Its antigen remains unidentified. A quantitative 5'-RACE method, one with molecular barcodes, was used to make TCR beta libraries. TCRdb reanalysed the 5' RACE reads using MiXCR and keeps one entry per CDR3 protein. The sample lists about 130,000 distinct CDR3 sequences; around 7% were seen once. The data derive from a study of CD8 T cells in ankylosing spondylitis. Study observations and caveats: Disease-linked clones were reportedly significantly enriched in matched ankylosing spondylitis synovial fluid. Earlier reports found some motif variants in synovial fluid and blood in reactive arthritis.

The V end lost 4 bases, the J end lost 8 bases, and 17 bases lay between the germline ends. The CDR3 extends over 14 amino acids. Germline-derived CDR1 and CDR2 are SGDLS and YYNGEE. This TCR came from a male donor with ankylosing spondylitis or in good health (not recorded which). Source material: blood, either unsorted or a sorted T cell fraction (not recorded which). The V gene is TRBV9, the J gene TRBJ2-3; D is uncertain. This CDR3 reads CASSPRRLDPTQYF. The CDR3 DNA reads as TGTGCCAGCAGCCCCCGCCGACTCGATCCTACGCAGTATTTT.